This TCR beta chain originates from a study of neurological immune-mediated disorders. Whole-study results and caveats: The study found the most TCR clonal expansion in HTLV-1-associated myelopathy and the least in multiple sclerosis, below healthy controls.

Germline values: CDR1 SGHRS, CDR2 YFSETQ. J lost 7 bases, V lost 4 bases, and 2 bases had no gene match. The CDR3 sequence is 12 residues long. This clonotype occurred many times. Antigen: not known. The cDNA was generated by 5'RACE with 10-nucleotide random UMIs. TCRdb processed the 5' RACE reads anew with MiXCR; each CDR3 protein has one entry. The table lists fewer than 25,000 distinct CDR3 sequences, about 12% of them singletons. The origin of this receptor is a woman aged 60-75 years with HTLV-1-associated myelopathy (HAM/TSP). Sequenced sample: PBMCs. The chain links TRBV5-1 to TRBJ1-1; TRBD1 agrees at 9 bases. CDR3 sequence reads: CASSEGQGEAFF. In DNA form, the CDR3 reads TGCGCCAGCAGCGAGGGACAGGGTGAAGCTTTCTTT.